These 27 T cell receptor beta chains were sequenced from one sample in a study of control samples from healthy donors and cancer patients (dated by TCRdb to 2020 to 2022). The method was the immunoSEQ multiplex PCR assay. In its TCRdb copy, this immuneACCESS table keeps in-frame sequences only and misses some clones. Where compared with another copy, unresolved V genes explain less than half of these, and the others have no known cause. This sample holds 130,000 or so clones; approximately 87% were observed only once. The ten largest clones represent 9% to 14% of the sample. The specimen sequenced was blood. These receptors were collected from a man aged 30 to 45 in good health.

V is TRBV28 and J is TRBJ2-7; possible D gene TRBD1, 6 bases. Germline V lookup: CDR1 MDHEN, CDR2 SYDVKM. Deletions cut 3 bases from V and 1 base from J, with 13 bases between. The length of the CDR3 is 15 residues. This CDR3 is CASSFHGGSSYEQYV. The CDR3 DNA reads as TGTGCCAGCAGTTTCCATGGGGGCTCGTCCTACGAGCAGTACGTC.

The chain links TRBV7-2 to TRBJ2-7; D might be TRBD1 (6 bases). This CDR3 is 13 amino acids long. The V gene's germline CDR1 is SGHTA and CDR2 FQGNSA. Deletions cut 1 base from V and 3 bases from J, with 7 bases between. CDR3 in amino acids: CASSLEGGYEQYF. CDR3 sequence (DNA): TGTGCCAGCAGCTTAGAAGGGGGCTACGAGCAGTACTTC.

V is TRBV5-1 and J is TRBJ1-1; no clear D gene. Germline lookup yields CDR1 SGHRS and CDR2 YFSETQ. The CDR3 is 15 amino acids. Deletions cut 2 bases from V and 1 base from J, with 12 bases between. In nucleotides, the CDR3 is TGCGCCAGCAGCTTAGGAGGAGGGTCGAACACTGAAGCTTTCTTT. Amino acid sequence: CASSLGGGSNTEAFF.

V is TRBV19 and J is TRBJ1-4, with no clear D. The V gene lost 4 bases and the J gene lost 4 bases, with 16 bases spanning the gap. Germline CDR1 is LNHDA and CDR2 is SQIVND (reference sequence). The CDR3 covers 16 residues. Here the CDR3 DNA reads TGTGCCAGTAGTACCTCCGGTGGAGCACTTAATGAAAAACTGTTTTTT. Translating it yields CASSTSGGALNEKLFF. Full variable domain (remainder filled in from reference TRBV19 and TRBJ1-4): DGGITQSPKYLFRKEGQNVTLSCEQNLNHDAMYWYRQDPGQGLRLIYYSQIVNDFQKGDIAEGYSVSREKKESFPLTVTSAQKNPTAFYLCASSTSGGALNEKLFFGSGTQLSVL.

This chain uses TRBV11-2 with TRBJ1-4; D gene unclear. In germline, CDR1 is SGHAT, CDR2 FQNNGV. The V gene lost 5 bases and the J gene lost 11 bases, with 12 bases spanning the gap. CDR3 size: 12 residues. CDR3 residues: CASSGPERKLFF. CDR3 nucleotides: TGTGCCAGCAGCGGTCCGGAACGGAAACTGTTTTTT.

This clone was seen a few times. V and J are TRBV2 and TRBJ1-5; D is ambiguous. CDR1 and CDR2 from the germline V gene are SNHLY and FYNNEI. There are 13 residues in the CDR3. Trimming shortened V by 5 bases and J by 1 base, and 6 bases separated the two germline ends. CDR3 nucleotide sequence: TGTGCCAGCAGTCTCGGAAGCAATCAGCCCCAGCATTTT. It encodes CASSLGSNQPQHF.

The rearrangement joins TRBV28 to TRBJ1-1, with a weak D call TRBD1 (6 bases). The CDR3 has 16 residues. V lost 7 bases and J 7 bases, leaving 25 bases between the germline ends. Germline V lookup: CDR1 MDHEN, CDR2 SYDVKM. The CDR3 DNA reads as TGTGCCAGCATCCCCTCGACAGGCAGCACCGGTGGTGAAGCTTTCTTT. Its translation: CASIPSTGSTGGEAFF. Full variable domain (rest looked up from reference TRBV28 and TRBJ1-1): DVKVTQSSRYLVKRTGEKVFLECVQDMDHENMFWYRQDPGLGLRLIYFSYDVKMKEKGDIPEGYSVSREKKERFSLILESASTNQTSMYLCASIPSTGSTGGEAFFGQGTRLTVV.

This clone was found a few times. The genes are TRBV3-1 (or the pseudogene TRBV3-2) and TRBJ1-3, with 7 bases fitting TRBD1. The V gene end was trimmed by 5 bases and the J gene end by 0 bases; junction bases not matched to a gene: 7. The CDR3 sequence is 16 residues long. Germline V CDR1 and CDR2: LGHDT, YNNKEL (reference sequence). CDR3 sequence reads: CASSARDRGSGNTIYF. The CDR3 nucleotides are TGTGCCAGCAGCGCCCGGGACAGAGGCTCTGGAAACACCATATATTTT.

This clone was detected a few times. This chain links TRBV6-5 with TRBJ2-5; 9 bases fit TRBD1. Germline V gene sequence: CDR1 MNHEY, CDR2 SVGAGI. This CDR3 region has 13 residues. V dropped 6 bases and J dropped 8; count of bases not matched to a gene: 7. CDR3 nucleotides: TGTGCCAGCAGCTTAAGACAGGGGGGCACCCAGTACTTC. This encodes CASSLRQGGTQYF.

CDR3 loop: CASSVARGLSGANVLTF. In DNA, the CDR3 is TGTGCCAGCAGCGTAGCTCGGGGGCTCTCTGGGGCCAACGTCCTGACTTTC. The chain recombines TRBV9 with TRBJ2-6; the D gene could be TRBD1 or TRBD2 (6 bases each). Germline loops: CDR1 SGDLS, CDR2 YYNGEE. The V end lost 0 bases, the J end lost 0 bases, and 10 bases lay between the germline ends. The CDR3 contains 17 residues.

The chain employs TRBV4-1 and TRBJ2-3, with 14 bases fitting TRBD2. The V and J ends lost 5 bases and 5 bases, in that order; junction bases with no gene match: 9. Germline-derived CDR1 and CDR2 are MGHRA and YSYEKL. This CDR3 has 17 residues. This chain's CDR3 is CASSERLAGGPRDTQYF. The DNA of the CDR3 is TGCGCCAGCAGCGAAAGACTAGCGGGGGGGCCGAGAGATACGCAGTATTTT.

This clone has just a few counts. This chain connects TRBV3-1 (or the pseudogene TRBV3-2) to TRBJ1-5; no clear D gene. Germline CDR1 and CDR2: LGHDT and YNNKEL (reference sequence). With 0 bases removed from V and 0 bases from J, the gap between germline ends came to 6 bases. CDR3 length: 15 residues. CDR3 sequence: CASSQEVGSNQPQHF. The CDR3 coding sequence is TGTGCCAGCAGCCAAGAAGTAGGTAGCAATCAGCCCCAGCATTTT.

The rearrangement links TRBV24-1 to TRBJ2-4; 9 bases map to TRBD1. CDR3 length equals 15 residues. Unmatched junction bases numbered 6, after V lost 4 bases and J lost 6 bases. Germline CDR1 KGHDR, CDR2 SFDVKD. The CDR3 loop reads CATSDPGQGGNIQYF. The CDR3 DNA follows: TGTGCCACCAGTGACCCGGGACAGGGTGGAAACATTCAGTACTTC.

The genes are TRBV30 and TRBJ1-2; D is possibly TRBD1 (5 bases). This CDR3 region has 14 residues. CDR1 is GTSNPN, CDR2 SVGIG, per germline (reference sequence). V shed 4 bases and J shed 0 bases, with 12 bases lying between them. The CDR3 DNA is TGTGCCTGGACCTTGACAGTGACTAACTATGGCTACACCTTC. Residues: CAWTLTVTNYGYTF.

The chain is built from TRBV5-1 and TRBJ2-1; the D gene is possibly TRBD1 (6 bases). The ends were cut back, 0 bases at V and 5 bases at J, with 9 bases in the middle. CDR1 and CDR2 (germline): SGHRS, YFSETQ. This CDR3 region has 14 residues. Here the CDR3 DNA reads TGCGCCAGCAGCTTGGGACAGGAGCACAATGAGCAGTTCTTC. This encodes CASSLGQEHNEQFF.

The chain carries TRBV5-8 and TRBJ2-6, with 7 bases aligning to TRBD1. Germline values: CDR1 SGHTS, CDR2 YDEGEE. This CDR3 region has 17 residues. With V trimmed by 6 bases and J by 1 base, 10 bases remained unmatched. CDR3 in DNA: TGTGCCAGCAAAGGACAGGATACTCTGTCTGGGGCCAACGTCCTGACTTTC. Protein sequence: CASKGQDTLSGANVLTF. The full variable domain, completed using reference TRBV5-8 and TRBJ2-6, is EAGVTQSPTHLIKTRGQQATLRCSPISGHTSVYWYQQALGLGLQFLLWYDEGEERNRGNFPPRFSGRQFPNYSSELNVNALELEDSALYLCASKGQDTLSGANVLTFGAGSRLTVL.

The rearrangement joins TRBV6-5 to TRBJ1-5; possible D gene TRBD1, 6 bases. Trimming stripped 5 bases from V and 2 bases from J, with 13 bases between. The CDR3 spans 15 residues. CDR1 and CDR2 (germline): MNHEY, SVGAGI. The CDR3 here is CASSPQGLGNQPQHF. For the CDR3, the DNA is TGTGCCAGCAGTCCACAGGGATTAGGCAATCAGCCCCAGCATTTT.

This clone was counted only a few times. The chain has TRBV20-1 and TRBJ1-2; TRBD1 might be the D (5 bases). The CDR3 spans 11 residues. Trimming pared 8 bases from V and 4 bases from J, leaving 11 bases between. CDR1 is DFQATT and CDR2 is SNEGSKA in the germline V gene (reference sequence). The CDR3: CSPWGGYGYTF. CDR3 in DNA: TGCAGTCCTTGGGGGGGCTATGGCTACACCTTC.

The gene calls are TRBV2 and TRBJ2-5, with 11 bases fitting TRBD2. Germline V gene lookup returns CDR1 SNHLY and CDR2 FYNNEI. V lost 10 bases, J lost 1 base, and 8 bases stayed unmatched. The CDR3 is 15 residues long. As DNA, the CDR3 is TGTGCCAAACAGGCGACTAGCGGGGTCCAAGAGACCCAGTACTTC. Its protein product is CAKQATSGVQETQYF.

The chain has TRBV24-1 and TRBJ1-3; maybe TRBD1 (5 bases). V lost 3 bases, J lost 5 bases, and 10 bases lay in between. Germline V CDR1 and CDR2: KGHDR, SFDVKD. The length of the CDR3 is 14 residues. The CDR3 is CATSDSRVRNTIYF. In DNA form, the CDR3 reads TGTGCCACCAGTGATAGCAGGGTGAGAAACACCATATATTTT.

The chain is built from TRBV5-5 and TRBJ2-1, with unresolved D. V gave up 0 bases and J gave up 9 bases, with 1 base separating them. The germline CDR1 and CDR2 sequences are SGHKS and YYEKEE (reference sequence). This CDR3 is 10 amino acids long. CDR3 sequence: CASSLGEQFF. CDR3 in DNA: TGTGCCAGCAGCTTGGGTGAGCAGTTCTTC.

J is TRBJ1-6 and V is TRBV6-1; D remains ambiguous. Germline CDR1 is MNHNS and CDR2 is SASEGT. Trimming removed 2 bases from V and 9 bases from J, with 8 bases in between. The CDR3 is 13 amino acids. In DNA form, the CDR3 reads TGTGCCAGCAGTGAATTTGGAATTTCACCCCTCCACTTT. It yields the protein CASSEFGISPLHF.

The V gene is TRBV5-6, the J gene TRBJ2-2, with no clear D. The CDR3 is made up of 13 amino acids. CDR1 is SGHDT, CDR2 YYEEEE, per germline. Trimming left V 6 bases short and J 5 bases short, with 11 bases between. DNA of the CDR3: TGTGCCAGCACCAGCCGGCGTACCGGGGAGCTGTTTTTT. Amino acids: CASTSRRTGELFF.

The CDR3 nucleotides are TGTGCCACCAAGAGCGGTCAGGGGGCTATATTAGATACGCAGTATTTT. Residues: CATKSGQGAILDTQYF. This chain links TRBV10-3 with TRBJ2-3; 8 bases line up with TRBD1. V lost 10 bases and J lost 5; bases outside the gene matches: 17. Germline-derived CDR1 and CDR2 are ENHRY and SYGVKD. The CDR3 contains 16 residues.

In this sample, this clone turned up once. This chain connects TRBV11-2 to TRBJ2-5; D perhaps matches TRBD1 (5 bases). Trimming cost V 1 base and J 5 bases, with 14 bases left between them. The CDR3 has 15 residues. Germline loops: CDR1 SGHAT, CDR2 FQNNGV. CDR3 bases: TGTGCCAGCAGCTTAGTCAGGGCCCTCAGGGAGACCCAGTACTTC. Residues: CASSLVRALRETQYF.

The rearrangement links TRBV5-5 to TRBJ1-2, with D hard to call. Germline CDR1 is SGHKS and CDR2 is YYEKEE (reference sequence). There are 17 residues in the CDR3. Deletions cut 0 bases from V and 3 bases from J, with 18 bases between. Here the CDR3 reads CASSLAARSAEHYGYTF. The CDR3, as DNA: TGTGCCAGCAGCTTGGCCGCACGGTCGGCAGAACACTATGGCTACACCTTC.

V gene TRBV16 combines with J gene TRBJ1-2; D possibly corresponds to TRBD1 (5 bases). Looked up from germline, CDR1 is KGHSY and CDR2 is FQNENV. V dropped 4 bases and J dropped 6 bases, with 18 bases sitting between them. This CDR3 is 15 amino acids long. Here the CDR3 DNA reads TGTGCCAGCAGCCGGACAAGGGTACGGGAAGATGGCTACACCTTC. Encoded protein: CASSRTRVREDGYTF.